This T cell receptor (beta chain) was retrieved from a study of vaccination effects on CD4 cells after COVID-19. Across the whole study: Two doses of either BNT162b2 or mRNA-1273 were given to each participant. IL-2 at 9.5 to 10 IU/ml and peptides at 9.5 to 10 ug/ml were added to cultured PBMC, approximately 2.2 million per well. Study outcomes and limitations: There was marked clonal contraction among infection- and vaccine-induced clones late after vaccination.

TCRdb's table, derived via immunoSEQ multiplex PCR, lists solely in-frame clones and lacks some. The sample has 45,000 to 50,000 clones, 50% to 80% seen once; the top ten hold nearly 5.5%. Concerning this clone itself: Its specificity is not known.

V was cut by 1 base and J by 5 bases, with 11 bases left in between. CDR1 is SGHTA and CDR2 is FQGNSA in the germline V gene. The CDR3 covers 14 residues. At the end of 9 to 11 days of culture, CD4+ T cells were isolated. Half-medium replacement with IL-2 medium occurred on days 3 and 7. The sequenced sample was CD4+ T cells from PBMCs cultured without peptide, obtained before COVID-19 vaccination. This TCR came from a human donor who received a COVID-19 vaccine. V and J are TRBV7-2 and TRBJ2-5, with D perhaps being TRBD1 or TRBD2 (6 bases each). The CDR3 region has the DNA TGTGCCAGCAGCTTAGGACGGGGGCCGGAGACCCAGTACTTC. This encodes CASSLGRGPETQYF. Full variable domain (remainder filled in from reference TRBV7-2 and TRBJ2-5): GAGVSQSPSNKVTEKGKDVELRCDPISGHTALYWYRQSLGQGLEFLIYFQGNSAPDKSGLPSDRFSAERTGGSVSTLTIQRTQQEDSAVYLCASSLGRGPETQYFGPGTRLLVL.